The clone carrying this T cell receptor beta chain was seen more than once but under ten times. Each patient with chemo-refractory metastatic non-small-cell lung cancer was treated with focal radiation plus CTLA-4 blockade using ipilimumab. Trimming cost V 0 bases and J 0 bases, with 6 bases left between them. This CDR3 is 15 amino acids long. Germline V gives CDR1 MNHNY, CDR2 SVGAGI (reference sequence). This entry comes from a study of radiotherapy plus CTLA-4 blockade in lung cancer. About the research overall: An objective response was seen in 18% of patients, and disease control in around 31%.

Here immunoSEQ multiplex PCR was the method, and the copy in TCRdb shows in-frame clones only, minus some. Found here are over 100,000 clones, approximately 90% of them singletons; the top ten hold 6.9%. The sample in question was peripheral blood, obtained from a patient treated with radiotherapy plus ipilimumab. The TCR comes from a human donor with non-small cell lung cancer that progressed on radiotherapy plus ipilimumab. The chain combines TRBV6-6 with TRBJ1-3; D remains unclear. The CDR3 coding sequence is TGTGCCAGCAGTTACTCTGGGAACTCTGGAAACACCATATATTTT. Its translation: CASSYSGNSGNTIYF.